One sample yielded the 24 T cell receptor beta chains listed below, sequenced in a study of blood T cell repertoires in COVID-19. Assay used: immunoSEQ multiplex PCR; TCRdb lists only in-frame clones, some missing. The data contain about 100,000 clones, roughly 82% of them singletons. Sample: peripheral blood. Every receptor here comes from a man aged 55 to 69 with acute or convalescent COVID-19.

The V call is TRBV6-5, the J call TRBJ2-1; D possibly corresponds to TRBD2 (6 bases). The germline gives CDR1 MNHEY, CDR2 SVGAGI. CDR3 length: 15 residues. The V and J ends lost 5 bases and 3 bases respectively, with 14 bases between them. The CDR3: CASSPPGRHYNEQFF. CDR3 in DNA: TGTGCCAGCAGTCCCCCCGGGAGACACTACAATGAGCAGTTCTTC.

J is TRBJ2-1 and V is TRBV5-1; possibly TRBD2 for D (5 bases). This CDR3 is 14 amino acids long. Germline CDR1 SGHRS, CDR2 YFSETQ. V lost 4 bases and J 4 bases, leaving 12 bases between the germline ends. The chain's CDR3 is CASSVFGDYNEQFF. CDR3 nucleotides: TGCGCCAGCAGCGTCTTCGGGGATTACAATGAGCAGTTCTTC.

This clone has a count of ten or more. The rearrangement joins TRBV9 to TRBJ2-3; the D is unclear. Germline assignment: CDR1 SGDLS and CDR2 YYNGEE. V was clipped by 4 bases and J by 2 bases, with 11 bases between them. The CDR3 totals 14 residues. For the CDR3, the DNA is TGTGCCAGCAGCCCGCGACTGAACACAGATACGCAGTATTTT. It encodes CASSPRLNTDTQYF.

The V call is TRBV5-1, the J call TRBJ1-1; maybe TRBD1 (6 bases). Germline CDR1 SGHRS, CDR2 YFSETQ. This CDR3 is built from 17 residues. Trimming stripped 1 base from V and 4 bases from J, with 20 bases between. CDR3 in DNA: TGCGCCAGCAGCTTGAACCGGGACACCGTTCGGCGCACTGAAGCTTTCTTT. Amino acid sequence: CASSLNRDTVRRTEAFF.

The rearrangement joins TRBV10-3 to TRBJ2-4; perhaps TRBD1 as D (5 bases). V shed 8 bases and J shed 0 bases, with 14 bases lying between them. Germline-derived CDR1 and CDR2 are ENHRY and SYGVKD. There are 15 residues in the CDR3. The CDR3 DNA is TGTGCCATCGGGGCCCATGGGCTAGCCAAAAACATTCAGTACTTC. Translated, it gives CAIGAHGLAKNIQYF.

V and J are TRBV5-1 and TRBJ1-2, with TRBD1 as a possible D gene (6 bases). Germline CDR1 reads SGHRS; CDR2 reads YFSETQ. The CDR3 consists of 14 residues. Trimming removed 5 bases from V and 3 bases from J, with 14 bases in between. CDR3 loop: CASSPTGLDYGYTF. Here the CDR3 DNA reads TGCGCCAGCAGTCCCACAGGGTTGGACTATGGCTACACCTTC.

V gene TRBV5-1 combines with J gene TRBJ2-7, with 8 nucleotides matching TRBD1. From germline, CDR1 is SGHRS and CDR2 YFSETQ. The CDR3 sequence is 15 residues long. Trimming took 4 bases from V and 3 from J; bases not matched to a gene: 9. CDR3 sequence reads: CASSPNRQGNYEQYF. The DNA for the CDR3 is TGCGCCAGCAGCCCCAACCGACAGGGGAACTACGAGCAGTACTTC.

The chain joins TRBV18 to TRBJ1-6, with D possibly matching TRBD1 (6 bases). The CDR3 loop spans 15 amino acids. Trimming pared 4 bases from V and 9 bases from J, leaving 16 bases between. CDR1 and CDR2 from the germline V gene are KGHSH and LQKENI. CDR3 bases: TGTGCCAGCTCACGGGATACAGGGTCTAGTTCACCCCTCCACTTT. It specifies CASSRDTGSSSPLHF. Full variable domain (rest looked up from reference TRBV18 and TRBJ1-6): NAGVMQNPRHLVRRRGQEARLRCSPMKGHSHVYWYRQLPEEGLKFMVYLQKENIIDESGMPKERFSAEFPKEGPSILRIQQVVRGDSAAYFCASSRDTGSSSPLHFGNGTRLTVT.

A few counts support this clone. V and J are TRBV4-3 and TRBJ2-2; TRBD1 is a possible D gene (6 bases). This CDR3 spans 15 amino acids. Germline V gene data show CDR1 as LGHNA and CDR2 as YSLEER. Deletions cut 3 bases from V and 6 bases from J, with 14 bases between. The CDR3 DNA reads TGCGCCAGCAGCCAGGGACAAGGGTCGGCCGGGGAGCTGTTTTTT. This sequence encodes CASSQGQGSAGELFF.

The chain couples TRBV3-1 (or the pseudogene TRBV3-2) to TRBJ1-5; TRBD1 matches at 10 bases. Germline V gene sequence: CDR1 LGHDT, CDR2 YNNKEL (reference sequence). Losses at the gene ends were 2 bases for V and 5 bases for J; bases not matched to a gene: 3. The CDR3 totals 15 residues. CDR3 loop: CASSQMGQGHQPQHF. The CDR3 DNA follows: TGTGCCAGCAGCCAAATGGGACAGGGGCATCAGCCCCAGCATTTT.

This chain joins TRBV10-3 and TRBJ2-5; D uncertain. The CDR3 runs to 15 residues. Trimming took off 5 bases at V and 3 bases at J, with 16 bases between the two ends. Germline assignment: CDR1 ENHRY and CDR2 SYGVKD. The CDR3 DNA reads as TGTGCCATCAGTTCTTCCGGGTTTCGGGAAGAGACCCAGTACTTC. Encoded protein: CAISSSGFREETQYF.

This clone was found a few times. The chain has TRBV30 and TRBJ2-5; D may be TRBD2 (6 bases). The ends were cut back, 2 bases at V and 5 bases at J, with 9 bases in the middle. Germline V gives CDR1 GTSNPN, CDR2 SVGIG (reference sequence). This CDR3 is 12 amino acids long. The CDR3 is CAWSTGGETQYF. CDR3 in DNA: TGTGCCTGGAGTACAGGAGGGGAGACCCAGTACTTC.

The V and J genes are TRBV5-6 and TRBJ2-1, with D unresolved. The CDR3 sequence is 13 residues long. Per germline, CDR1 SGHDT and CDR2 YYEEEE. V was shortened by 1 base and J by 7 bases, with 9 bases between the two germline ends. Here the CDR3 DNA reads TGTGCCAGCAGCTTGCCTCAGGTGAATGAGCAGTTCTTC. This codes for CASSLPQVNEQFF.

CDR3 loop: CASSSGADYEQYF. DNA for the CDR3: TGTGCCAGCAGTTCAGGGGCGGACTACGAGCAGTACTTC. V gene TRBV28 combines with J gene TRBJ2-7, with D perhaps matching TRBD1 (6 bases). The CDR3 has 13 amino acids. Germline CDR1 and CDR2: MDHEN and SYDVKM. The V end was cut by 4 bases, the J end by 3 bases, with 10 bases between. The full variable domain, with the rest looked up from reference TRBV28 and TRBJ2-7, is DVKVTQSSRYLVKRTGEKVFLECVQDMDHENMFWYRQDPGLGLRLIYFSYDVKMKEKGDIPEGYSVSREKKERFSLILESASTNQTSMYLCASSSGADYEQYFGPGTRLTVT.

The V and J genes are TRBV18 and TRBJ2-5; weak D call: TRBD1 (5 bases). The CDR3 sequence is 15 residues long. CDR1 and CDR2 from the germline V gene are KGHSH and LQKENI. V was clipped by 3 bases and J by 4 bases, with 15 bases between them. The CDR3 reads CASSPGAGRLETQYF. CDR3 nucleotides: TGTGCCAGCTCACCCGGCGCAGGGCGTCTAGAGACCCAGTACTTC.

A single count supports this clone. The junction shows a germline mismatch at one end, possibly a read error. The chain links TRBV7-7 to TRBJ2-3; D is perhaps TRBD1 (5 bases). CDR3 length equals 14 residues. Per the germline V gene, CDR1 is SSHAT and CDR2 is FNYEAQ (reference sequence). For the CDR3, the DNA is TGTGCTAGCAGCCGAGCGCAGGGCCTGGATACGCAGTATTTT. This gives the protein CASSRAQGLDTQYF.

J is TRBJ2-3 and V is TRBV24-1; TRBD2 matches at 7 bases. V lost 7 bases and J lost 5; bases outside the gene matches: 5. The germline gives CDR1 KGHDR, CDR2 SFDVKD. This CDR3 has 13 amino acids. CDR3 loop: CATRGRDRDTQYF. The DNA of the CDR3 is TGTGCCACCAGAGGGAGGGACCGAGATACGCAGTATTTT.

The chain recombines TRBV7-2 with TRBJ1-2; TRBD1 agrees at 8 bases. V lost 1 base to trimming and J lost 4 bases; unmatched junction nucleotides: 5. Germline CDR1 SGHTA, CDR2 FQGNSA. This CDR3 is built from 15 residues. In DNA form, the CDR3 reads TGTGCCAGCAGCTTAGACCGGCAGGGGGCCTATGGCTACACCTTC. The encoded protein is CASSLDRQGAYGYTF.

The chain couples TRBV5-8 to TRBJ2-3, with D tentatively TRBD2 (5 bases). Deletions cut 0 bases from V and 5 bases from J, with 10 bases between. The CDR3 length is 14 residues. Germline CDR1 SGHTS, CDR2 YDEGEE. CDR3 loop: CASSLDRGGDTQYF. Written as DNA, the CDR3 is TGTGCCAGCAGCTTGGATCGGGGTGGAGATACGCAGTATTTT.

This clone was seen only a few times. CDR3 nucleotide sequence: TGTGCCAGCAGTTCGCCAGGGGAATATGGCTACACCTTC. Translation gives CASSSPGEYGYTF. The J gene is TRBJ1-2, the V gene TRBV6-2 or TRBV6-3, with D perhaps TRBD1 (6 bases). The V and J ends lost 4 bases and 5 bases respectively, with 11 bases between them. This CDR3 region has 13 residues. The germline V gene has CDR1 MNHEY and CDR2 SVGEGT.

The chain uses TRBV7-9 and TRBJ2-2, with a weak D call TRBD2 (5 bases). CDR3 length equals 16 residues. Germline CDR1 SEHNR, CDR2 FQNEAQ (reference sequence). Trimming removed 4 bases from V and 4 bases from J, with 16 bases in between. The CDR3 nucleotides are TGTGCCAGCAGCTCTACCCGCGGAGGCCCCACCGGGGAGCTGTTTTTT. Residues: CASSSTRGGPTGELFF.

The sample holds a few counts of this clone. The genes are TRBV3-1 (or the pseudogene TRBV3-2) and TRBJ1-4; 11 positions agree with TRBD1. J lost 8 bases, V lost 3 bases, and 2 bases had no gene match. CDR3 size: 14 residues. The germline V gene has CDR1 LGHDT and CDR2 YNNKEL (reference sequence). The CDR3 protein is CASSQGQGDEKLFF. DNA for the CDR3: TGTGCCAGCAGCCAGGGACAGGGGGACGAAAAACTGTTTTTT.

CDR3 protein: CASSQSGQGDSNQPQHF. The CDR3 nucleotides are TGTGCCAGCAGCCAATCCGGACAGGGAGATAGCAATCAGCCCCAGCATTTT. The chain is built from TRBV4-2 and TRBJ1-5; 8 bases line up with TRBD1. In germline, CDR1 is LGHNA, CDR2 YNFKEQ. The CDR3 has 17 residues. With V trimmed by 2 bases and J by 0 bases, 6 bases remained unmatched.

The CDR3 spells CASSHQGNYGYTF. The CDR3 DNA reads as TGCGCCAGCAGCCATCAGGGGAACTATGGCTACACCTTC. The chain recombines TRBV4-1 with TRBJ1-2; TRBD1 is a possible D gene (6 bases). V lost 3 bases to trimming and J lost 2 bases, with 7 bases between them. CDR1 is MGHRA and CDR2 is YSYEKL in the germline V gene. CDR3 length: 13 amino acids.